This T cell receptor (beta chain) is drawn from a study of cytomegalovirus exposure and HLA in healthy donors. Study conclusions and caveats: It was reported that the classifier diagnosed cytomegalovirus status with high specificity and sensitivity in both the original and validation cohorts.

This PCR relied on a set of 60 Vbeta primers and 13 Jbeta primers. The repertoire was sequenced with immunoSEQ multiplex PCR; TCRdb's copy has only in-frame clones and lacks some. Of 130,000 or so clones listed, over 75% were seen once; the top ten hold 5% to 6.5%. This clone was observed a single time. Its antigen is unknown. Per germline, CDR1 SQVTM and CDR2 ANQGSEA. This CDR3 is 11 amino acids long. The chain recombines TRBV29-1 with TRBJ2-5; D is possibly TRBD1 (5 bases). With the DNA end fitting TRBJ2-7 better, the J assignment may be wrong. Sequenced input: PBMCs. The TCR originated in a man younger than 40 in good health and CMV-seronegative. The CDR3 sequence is CSGGRGYEQYF. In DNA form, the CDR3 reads TGCAGCGGGGGCAGAGGCTACGAGCAGTACTTC.